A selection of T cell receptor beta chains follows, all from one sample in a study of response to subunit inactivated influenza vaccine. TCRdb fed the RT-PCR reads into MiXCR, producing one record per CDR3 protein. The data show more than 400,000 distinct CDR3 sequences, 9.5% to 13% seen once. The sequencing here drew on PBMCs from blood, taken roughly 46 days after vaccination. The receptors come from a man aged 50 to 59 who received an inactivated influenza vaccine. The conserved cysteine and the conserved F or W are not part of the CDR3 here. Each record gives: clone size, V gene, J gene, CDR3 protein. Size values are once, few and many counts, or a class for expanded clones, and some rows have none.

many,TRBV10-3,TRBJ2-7,AVGQGSYEQY
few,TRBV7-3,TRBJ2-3,ASSLTFLAGGSTDTQY
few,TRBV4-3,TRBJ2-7,ASSQELEGPYEQY
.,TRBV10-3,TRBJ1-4,AISGADDGLF
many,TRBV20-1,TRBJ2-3,SAFSGGGPNTDTQY
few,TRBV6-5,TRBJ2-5,ASSSSGLAGKVQETQY
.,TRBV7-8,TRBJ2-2,ASSLIGGSGTGELF
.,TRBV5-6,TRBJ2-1,ASSPEAGSSYNEQF
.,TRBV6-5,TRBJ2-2,ASSYSPSGGTGELF
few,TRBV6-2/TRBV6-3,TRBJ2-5,ASRRTGLAGIRKDLQETQY
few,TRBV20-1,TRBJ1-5,SAPRGGNQPQH
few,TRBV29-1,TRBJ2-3,SVEPGQGDTQY
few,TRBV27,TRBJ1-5,ASSNIANQPQH
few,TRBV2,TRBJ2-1,ASRQGGNEQF
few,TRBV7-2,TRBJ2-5,ASSFAGVGAETQY
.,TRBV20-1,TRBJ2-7,SARALSGRIYEQY
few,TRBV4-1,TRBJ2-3,ASSQDNSGGTDTQY
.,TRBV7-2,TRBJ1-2,ASSPDKGGYT
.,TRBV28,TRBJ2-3,ASRAQGLAAFTDTQY
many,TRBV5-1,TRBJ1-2,ASSRLTGVYGYT
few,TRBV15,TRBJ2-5,ATSRVFREGRLETQY
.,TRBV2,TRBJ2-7,ASRNRATYEQY
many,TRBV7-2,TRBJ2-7,ASSLSGGLAYEQY
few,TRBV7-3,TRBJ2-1,ASSLTVSHNEQF
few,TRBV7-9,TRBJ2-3,ASEGGPSDTQY
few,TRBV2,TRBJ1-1,ASSEGQGALGTEAF
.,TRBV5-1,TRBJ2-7,ASSFTGQGTHEQY
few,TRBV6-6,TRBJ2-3,ASLSSWDTQY
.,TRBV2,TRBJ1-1,ASTTGGQGNTEAF
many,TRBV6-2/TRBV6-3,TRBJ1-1,ASSRDGGNTEAF
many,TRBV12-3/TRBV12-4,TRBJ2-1,ASRNLGGRYNEQF
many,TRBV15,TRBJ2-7,ATSRDRVGLRQY
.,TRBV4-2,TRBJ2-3,ASSRGGEADTQY
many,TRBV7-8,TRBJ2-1,ASKAEPSYNEQF
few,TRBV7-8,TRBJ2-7,ASSLATGGLNEQY
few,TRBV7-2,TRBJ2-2,ASSLAGHLNTGELF
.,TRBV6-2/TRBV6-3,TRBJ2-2,ASSVDRFTGELF
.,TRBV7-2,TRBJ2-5,ASSRGGALETQY
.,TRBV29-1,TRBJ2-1,SVGRTIIYNEQF
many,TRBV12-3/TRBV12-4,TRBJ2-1,ASSLVSGGGEQF
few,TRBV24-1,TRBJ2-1,ATSDPSGYGYNEQF
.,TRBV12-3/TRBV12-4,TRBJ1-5,ASRIGTVSNQPQH
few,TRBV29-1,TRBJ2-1,SVEALAGPYNEQF
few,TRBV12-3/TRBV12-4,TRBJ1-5,ASSLAQYSNQPQH
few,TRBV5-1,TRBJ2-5,ASSLDSPKGETQY
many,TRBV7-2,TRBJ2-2,ASSTGLAGIGELF
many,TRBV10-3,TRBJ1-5,AISEDRGDQPQH
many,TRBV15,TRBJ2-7,ATSREDRAYEQY
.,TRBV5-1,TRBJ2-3,ASSSGLSRADTQY
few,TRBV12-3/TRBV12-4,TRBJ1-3,ASSLAGFSGNTIY
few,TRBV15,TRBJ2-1,ATSRGVQGHYNEQF
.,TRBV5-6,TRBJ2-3,ASSLVSGGPADTQY
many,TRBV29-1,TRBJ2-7,SLRWGRY
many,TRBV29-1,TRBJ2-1,SAVGTNQYNEQF
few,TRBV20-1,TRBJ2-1,SARPGGTHNEQF
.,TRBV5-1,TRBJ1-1,ASSLGQGNEAF
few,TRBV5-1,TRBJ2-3,ASSKEAGGVRDTQY
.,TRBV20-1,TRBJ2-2,SGLAGTGELF
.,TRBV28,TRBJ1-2,ASSLFAGVGYT
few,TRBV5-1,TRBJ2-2,ASSSGTLDTGELF